These 30 T cell receptor beta chains originate from one sample sequenced in a study of glioma-infiltrating T cells. TCR alpha and beta CDR3 regions were amplified from RNA using iRepertoire nested multiplex PCR. TCRdb reprocessed the multiplex PCR reads via MiXCR and lists one record per CDR3 protein. The sample yields fewer than 200,000 distinct CDR3 sequences, around 45% seen once. Input material: glioma tissue, nonneoplastic brain tissue, or PBMCs (not recorded which). The origin of the receptors is a human donor with low-grade glioma or glioblastoma, undergoing nonglioma brain surgery, or in good health (not recorded which).

This clonotype has a count of ten or more. The CDR3 bases are TGCAGTGCTGGGACTAGCGGACAATACCAAGAGACCCAGTACTTC. Translated: CSAGTSGQYQETQYF. The rearrangement uses TRBV20-1 and TRBJ2-5, with TRBD2 identical over 11 bases. Germline V lookup: CDR1 DFQATT, CDR2 SNEGSKA (reference sequence). The CDR3 contains 15 residues. Trimming took 5 bases from V and 0 from J; bases not matched to a gene: 5.

This clonotype showed up many times. The CDR3 DNA sequence: TGTGCCAGCAGGGCCGTTCTAGCTCCGTACGAGCAGTACTTC. Its protein is CASRAVLAPYEQYF. This chain connects TRBV6-1 to TRBJ2-7; possible D gene TRBD2, 5 bases. V was clipped by 6 bases and J by 4 bases, with 16 bases between them. The CDR3 covers 14 residues. Looked up from germline, CDR1 is MNHNS and CDR2 is SASEGT.

The gene calls are TRBV11-1 and TRBJ2-1; D not resolved. V lost 5 bases and J lost 5, with 16 bases in between. Germline CDR1 is SGHAT and CDR2 is FQDESV (reference sequence). The CDR3 is 15 amino acids. The chain's CDR3 is CASSLDGCSNNEQFF. The CDR3 nucleotides are TGTGCCAGCAGCCTCGACGGCTGTAGCAACAATGAGCAGTTCTTC.

The rearrangement links TRBV28 to TRBJ2-7; 8 bases align to TRBD2. J lost 4 bases, V lost 6 bases, and 11 bases had no gene match. The CDR3 length is 15 residues. CDR1 and CDR2 from the germline V gene are MDHEN and SYDVKM. CDR3 loop: CASSTSGTRAYEQYF. The CDR3 bases are TGTGCCAGCAGCACCTCCGGGACTAGAGCGTACGAGCAGTACTTC.

About this clonotype itself: A much larger clone lies one base from this, so it may be a read error. The genes are TRBV4-1 and TRBJ2-5; D might be TRBD2 (7 bases). The J call may be mistaken, given a closer DNA end match to TRBJ2-1. Germline assignment: CDR1 MGHRA and CDR2 YSYEKL. The CDR3 length is 15 residues. CDR3 bases: TGCGTCAGCAGCCAATTCCTCCGGGGGGCGGTTGAGCAGTTCTTC. Translation: CVSSQFLRGAVEQFF.

V and J are TRBV3-1 and TRBJ2-2; tentative D call: TRBD2 (6 bases). V was cut by 4 bases and J by 1 base, with 13 bases left in between. The germline V gene encodes CDR1 LGHDT and CDR2 YNNKEL (reference sequence). This CDR3 spans 16 amino acids. CDR3 coding DNA: TGTGCCAGCAGCCCTCTAGCGCGGAAGAACACCGGGGAGCTGTTTTTT. It yields the protein CASSPLARKNTGELFF.

This clonotype appeared a few times. The rearrangement links TRBV2 to TRBJ2-1; 10 bases match TRBD1. Germline CDR1 is SNHLY and CDR2 is FYNNEI. Trimming cost V 6 bases and J 6 bases; bases outside gene matches: 5. The CDR3 has 14 amino acids. For the CDR3, the DNA is TGTGCCAGCAGACCGGGACAGGGGACCAATGAGCAGTTCTTC. This translates into CASRPGQGTNEQFF.

As concerns this clonotype: Being one base from a much bigger clone, this may be a read error. This chain joins TRBV24-1 and TRBJ2-3; TRBD2 aligns across 7 bases. The CDR3 sequence is 14 residues long. Germline loops: CDR1 KGHDR, CDR2 SFDVKD. The chain's CDR3 is CATSGLEDADAQYF. The DNA for the CDR3 is TGTGCCACCTCCGGACTAGAGGATGCAGATGCGCAGTATTTT.

A remark on this clonotype: A read error is possible here, since a much larger clone lies one base away. CDR3 coding DNA: TGTGCCAGCAGACAAGATAGCCCGGGGATGAACACTGAAGCTTTCTTT. Encoded protein: CASRQDSPGMNTEAFF. The V gene is TRBV2, the J gene TRBJ1-1; D is unresolved. The CDR3 sequence is 16 residues long. Germline-derived CDR1 and CDR2 are SNHLY and FYNNEI. Trimming took off 6 bases at V and 0 bases at J, with 17 bases between the two ends.

In the case of this clonotype: This sequence may be a read error, since a much larger clone differs from it by one base. V is TRBV20-1 and J is TRBJ2-7; 8 bases fit TRBD2. The CDR3 is 12 residues long. Germline V CDR1 and CDR2: DFQATT, SNEGSKA (reference sequence). V lost 4 bases and J lost 3; bases outside the gene matches: 2. CDR3 DNA: TGCAGTGCTAAAAGCGGGAGCTACGAGCAGTACTTC. Amino acid sequence: CSAKSGSYEQYF.

This clonotype was counted at least ten times. The chain has TRBV6-1 and TRBJ2-1, with TRBD2 matching 7 bases. Per the germline V gene, CDR1 is MNHNS and CDR2 is SASEGT. V lost 4 bases and J lost 6; bases outside the gene matches: 9. CDR3 length: 15 residues. CDR3 sequence: CASSAPSGIFNEQFF. In nucleotides, the CDR3 is TGTGCCAGCAGTGCTCCGAGCGGGATTTTCAATGAGCAGTTCTTC.

This clonotype is deemed medium-sized. This sequence joins TRBV20-1 and TRBJ1-1; D might be TRBD1 (5 bases). V was trimmed by 5 bases and J by 1 base, leaving 20 bases between them. The germline CDR1 and CDR2 sequences are DFQATT and SNEGSKA (reference sequence). CDR3 size: 16 residues. The CDR3 reads CSALLDSFVQNTEAFF. In nucleotides, the CDR3 is TGCAGTGCTCTTCTCGACAGTTTTGTCCAGAACACTGAAGCTTTCTTT.

Ten or more counts support this clonotype. The rearrangement links TRBV7-8 to TRBJ2-7, with no clear D. Germline V gene lookup returns CDR1 SGHVS and CDR2 FQNEAQ. This CDR3 spans 15 amino acids. Trimming left V 1 base short and J 2 bases short, with 12 bases between. CDR3 region: CASSLVSGATYEQYF. CDR3 DNA: TGTGCCAGCAGCTTAGTGTCAGGTGCGACCTACGAGCAGTACTTC. Looking up the rest from reference TRBV7-8 and TRBJ2-7 gives the full variable domain: GAGVSQSPRYKVAKRGQDVALRCDPISGHVSLFWYQQALGQGPEFLTYFQNEAQLDKSGLPSDRFFAERPEGSVSTLKIQRTQQEDSAVYLCASSLVSGATYEQYFGPGTRLTVT.

This clonotype has a count of ten or more. V is TRBV4-1 and J is TRBJ1-2; D is unresolved. Germline CDR1 is MGHRA and CDR2 is YSYEKL. The V end was cut by 0 bases, the J end by 3 bases, with 8 bases between. This CDR3 spans 14 amino acids. CDR3 bases: TGCGCCAGCAGCCAAGACAGATCGGACTATGGCTACACCTTC. It is translated as CASSQDRSDYGYTF.

The rearrangement uses TRBV2 and TRBJ1-5; 12 nucleotides line up with TRBD1. The CDR3 has 17 residues. Germline CDR1 is SNHLY and CDR2 is FYNNEI. Trimming took 5 bases from V and 3 from J; bases not matched to a gene: 8. In nucleotides, the CDR3 is TGTGCCAGCAGTCCGGGACAGGGGGCCGCATTCAATCAGCCCCAGCATTTT. Translation gives CASSPGQGAAFNQPQHF.

This clonotype was recorded at least ten times. The chain carries TRBV27 and TRBJ2-1; no clear D. The germline V gene encodes CDR1 MNHEY and CDR2 SMNVEV (reference sequence). V gave up 3 bases and J gave up 0 bases, with 9 bases separating them. This CDR3 contains 15 residues. The CDR3 reads CASSFGWSSYNEQFF. In DNA form, the CDR3 reads TGTGCCAGCAGTTTTGGGTGGAGCTCCTACAATGAGCAGTTCTTC.

About this clonotype itself: A much more abundant neighbour one base away suggests this may be a read error. The chain couples TRBV3-1 to TRBJ2-3; possible D gene TRBD1, 6 bases. CDR3 length: 15 amino acids. With 4 bases removed from V and 2 bases from J, the gap between germline ends came to 13 bases. The germline gives CDR1 LGHDT, CDR2 YNNKEL (reference sequence). CDR3 residues: CASSRRDMATDTQYF. CDR3 sequence (DNA): TGTGCCAGCAGCCGAAGGGACATGGCCACAGATACGCAGTATTTT.

This clonotype has ten or more counts. The V call is TRBV14, the J call TRBJ1-1; D unresolved. This CDR3 spans 13 amino acids. Trimming shortened V by 2 bases and J by 0 bases, and 4 bases separated the two germline ends. Germline CDR1 and CDR2: SGHDN and FVKESK. The CDR3 DNA follows: TGTGCCAGCAGCCAAAGCTTGAACACTGAAGCTTTCTTT. It translates to CASSQSLNTEAFF.

This clonotype was counted between two and nine times. V usage is TRBV4-2 and J usage is TRBJ2-1; D may be TRBD1 (6 bases). This CDR3 is 15 amino acids long. Looked up from germline, CDR1 is LGHNA and CDR2 is YNFKEQ. With 2 bases removed from V and 7 bases from J, the gap between germline ends came to 15 bases. The CDR3 reads CASSQTLGGHNEQFF. The CDR3 DNA is TGTGCCAGCAGCCAAACACTAGGGGGTCATAATGAGCAGTTCTTC.

V and J are TRBV20-1 and TRBJ1-1; TRBD1 matches at 10 bases. V lost 5 bases and J lost 9; bases outside the gene matches: 15. The CDR3 extends over 15 amino acids. Germline CDR1 is DFQATT and CDR2 is SNEGSKA (reference sequence). The CDR3, as DNA: TGCAGTGCTTCCGGGACAGGGGACTTTGGGACTAAAGCTTTCTTT. Translating gives CSASGTGDFGTKAFF.

This clonotype was found many times. CDR3 nucleotide sequence: TGTGCCAGCAGCCCCTCCCTAGAGTCGGATGAGCAGTTCTTC. This translates into CASSPSLESDEQFF. This chain joins TRBV7-2 and TRBJ2-1; D unresolved. Trimming stripped 5 bases from V and 8 bases from J, with 16 bases between. Germline V gene lookup returns CDR1 SGHTA and CDR2 FQGNSA. This CDR3 contains 14 residues.

Many counts were recorded for this clonotype. The rearrangement uses TRBV24-1 and TRBJ2-3; D is perhaps TRBD1 or TRBD2 (5 bases each). V was pared by 5 bases and J by 1 base, with 12 bases between. The germline V gene has CDR1 KGHDR and CDR2 SFDVKD. The CDR3 sequence is 15 residues long. For the CDR3, the DNA is TGTGCCACCAGTGTCCGGGGCTGGGGCACAGATACGCAGTATTTT. This encodes CATSVRGWGTDTQYF.

A note on this clonotype: Possible read error: a much larger clone is one base away. J is TRBJ2-5 and V is TRBV20-1; D is unresolved. V was trimmed by 0 bases and J by 4 bases, leaving 12 bases between them. The CDR3 contains 14 residues. Germline V CDR1 and CDR2: DFQATT, SNEGSKA (reference sequence). The DNA for the CDR3 is TGCAGTGCTAGAGAGGTGGCTATCCTAGAGACCCAGTACTTC. Amino acid sequence: CSAREVAILETQYF.

This clonotype was counted once. This chain uses TRBV6-1 with TRBJ1-6, with 9 bases that match TRBD1. Per the germline V gene, CDR1 is MNHNS and CDR2 is SASEGT. V lost 3 bases and J lost 6; bases outside the gene matches: 9. The CDR3 is 17 residues long. This CDR3 reads CASSDQPGQGFNSPLHF. The CDR3 DNA follows: TGTGCCAGCAGTGATCAACCGGGACAGGGTTTTAATTCACCCCTCCACTTT.

This clonotype has at least ten counts. This chain connects TRBV27 to TRBJ2-7; 7 bases align to TRBD2. Unmatched junction bases numbered 6, after V lost 8 bases and J lost 5 bases. Germline V lookup: CDR1 MNHEY, CDR2 SMNVEV (reference sequence). The CDR3 has 12 amino acids. CDR3 coding DNA: TGTGCCAGCGCGGGAGCGTCCCACGAGCAGTACTTC. Encoded protein: CASAGASHEQYF.

For this clonotype: Since a much larger clone is just one base distant, this may be a read error. The V gene is TRBV3-1, the J gene TRBJ2-2; TRBD2 matches 12 bases. Germline V gene lookup returns CDR1 LGHDT and CDR2 YNNKEL (reference sequence). The CDR3 extends over 17 amino acids. As DNA, the CDR3 is TGTGCCAGCAGACAAGAGAGACTAGCGGGAGTTCCCGGGGAGCTGTTTTTT. Residues: CASRQERLAGVPGELFF.

The chain couples TRBV30 to TRBJ2-1, with D unclear. Germline V gene data show CDR1 as GTSNPN and CDR2 as SVGIG (reference sequence). V was cut by 1 base and J by 9 bases, with 7 bases left in between. The CDR3 is 11 amino acids. The CDR3 DNA is TGTGCCTGGAGTGCTAACTTTGAGCAGTTCTTC. Its protein is CAWSANFEQFF.

This clonotype was seen a handful of times. V is TRBV4-1 and J is TRBJ2-1, with 7 bases identical to TRBD2. The J segment lost 9 bases and the V segment lost 2 bases, leaving 7 bases of the junction unmatched. CDR3 length: 14 amino acids. Germline V lookup: CDR1 MGHRA, CDR2 YSYEKL. In nucleotides, the CDR3 is TGCGCCAGCAGCCAATTGAGACTAGCTAGTGAGCAGTTCTTC. Its translation: CASSQLRLASEQFF.

For this clonotype: This could be a read error, since a much larger clone is one nucleotide away. V usage is TRBV20-1 and J usage is TRBJ2-3; the D is unclear. This CDR3 region has 13 residues. Per germline, CDR1 DFQATT and CDR2 SNEGSKA (reference sequence). This CDR3 is CGARDRGTDTQYF. The DNA of the CDR3 is TGCGGTGCTAGAGACCGAGGCACAGATACGCAGTATTTT.

As to this clonotype: This may come from a read error, since a much larger clone is one base off. The J gene is TRBJ2-3, the V gene TRBV25-1, with D unresolved. The length of the CDR3 is 13 residues. CDR1 is MGHDK and CDR2 is SYGVNS in the germline V gene. The germline V and J ends were trimmed by 10 bases and 2 bases, with 13 bases remaining between them. The CDR3 DNA follows: TGTGCCACCGACGATGGGGACACAGATACGCAGTATTTT. Encoded protein: CATDDGDTDTQYF.